What follows are 23 T cell receptor beta chains derived from one specimen sequenced in a study of T cells in Graves' hyperthyroidism and ophthalmopathy. Amplified TCR beta CDR3 regions derived from RNA transcripts. The TCR CDR3 was amplified in a first-round RT-PCR using the HTBI primer set. TCRdb recomputed calls from the multiplex PCR reads with MiXCR, one row per CDR3 protein. The top ten hold about an eighth of the sample, which has around 250,000 distinct CDR3 sequences, approximately 15% seen once. The sample comprised blood. Every receptor here comes from a woman aged 40 to 50 with Graves' hyperthyroidism that later progressed to Graves' ophthalmopathy.

This clonotype was picked up many times. The V and J genes are TRBV7-9 and TRBJ2-1; 9 bases agree with TRBD2. V was clipped by 6 bases and J by 8 bases; unmatched bases: 5. This CDR3 is built from 13 residues. Germline V gene sequence: CDR1 SEHNR, CDR2 FQNEAQ (reference sequence). The CDR3 reads CASRSGTSHEQFF. Here the CDR3 DNA reads TGTGCCAGCAGGTCCGGGACTAGCCATGAGCAGTTCTTC.

Many counts were recorded for this clonotype. The chain recombines TRBV2 with TRBJ2-7; 8 bases are shared with TRBD1. CDR1 SNHLY and CDR2 FYNNEI come from the germline V gene. The CDR3 loop spans 12 amino acids. Trimming took 6 bases from V and 3 from J; bases not matched to a gene: 1. CDR3 in amino acids: CASSGQGYEQYF. The CDR3 DNA is TGTGCCAGCAGCGGACAGGGCTACGAGCAGTACTTC.

This clonotype has a count of ten or more. The chain employs TRBV19 and TRBJ2-1; D not certain. The CDR3 sequence is 16 residues long. Looked up from germline, CDR1 is LNHDA and CDR2 is SQIVND (reference sequence). Trimming removed 5 bases from V and 6 bases from J, with 20 bases in between. The CDR3 DNA is TGTGCCAGTAGTGACGGACCGGCTTTTTTTTTCAATGAGCAGTTCTTC. Protein product: CASSDGPAFFFNEQFF. The full variable domain, with the rest looked up from reference TRBV19 and TRBJ2-1, is DGGITQSPKYLFRKEGQNVTLSCEQNLNHDAMYWYRQDPGQGLRLIYYSQIVNDFQKGDIAEGYSVSREKKESFPLTVTSAQKNPTAFYLCASSDGPAFFFNEQFFGPGTRLTVL.

This clonotype was recorded at least ten times. The chain joins TRBV10-1 to TRBJ2-1, with TRBD2 matching 8 bases. The V segment lost 0 bases and the J segment 3 bases; nucleotides outside the gene matches: 4. This CDR3 comprises 16 residues. CDR1 and CDR2 (germline): WNHNN, SYGVQD (reference sequence). The CDR3: CASSESTSAYYNEQFF. The CDR3 DNA reads as TGCGCCAGCAGTGAGTCGACTAGCGCCTACTACAATGAGCAGTTCTTC.

This clonotype was detected many times. CDR3 in amino acids: CASTEGSPLHF. DNA for the CDR3: TGTGCCAGCACCGAGGGGTCACCCCTCCACTTT. J is TRBJ1-6 and V is TRBV12-3 or TRBV12-4; tentative D call: TRBD1 (5 bases). The CDR3 runs 11 residues. V lost 7 bases to trimming and J lost 10 bases, with 8 bases between them.

The gene calls are TRBV15 and TRBJ2-2, with unresolved D. The CDR3 has 14 amino acids. V lost 3 bases, J lost 0 bases, and 5 bases lay in between. CDR1 and CDR2 from the germline V gene are LNHNV and YYDKDF (reference sequence). CDR3 protein: CATSRPPNTGELFF. The CDR3 bases are TGTGCCACCAGCAGGCCTCCGAACACCGGGGAGCTGTTTTTT.

This clonotype was recorded many times. The gene calls are TRBV28 and TRBJ2-5, with a tentative D call TRBD1 (6 bases). The V end lost 6 bases, the J end lost 3 bases, and 14 bases lay between the germline ends. This CDR3 has 14 residues. CDR1 and CDR2 from the germline V gene are MDHEN and SYDVKM. As DNA, the CDR3 is TGTGCCAGCAGCGAGACAGGCGACAAAGAGACCCAGTACTTC. This codes for CASSETGDKETQYF.

In this sample, this clonotype turned up once. This rearrangement joins TRBV6-5 to TRBJ2-5; 14 nucleotides match TRBD2. Germline V gene lookup returns CDR1 MNHEY and CDR2 SVGAGI. Trimming cost V 8 bases and J 5 bases; bases outside gene matches: 10. The CDR3 extends over 16 amino acids. CDR3 sequence (DNA): TGTGCCAGCTCCACCCGACTAGCGGGAGGGCTGGAGACCCAGTACTTC. It yields the protein CASSTRLAGGLETQYF.

This clonotype was observed at least ten times. The chain recombines TRBV28 with TRBJ2-7, with unresolved D. This CDR3 region has 11 residues. Trimming stripped 6 bases from V and 7 bases from J, with 10 bases between. The V gene's germline CDR1 is MDHEN and CDR2 SYDVKM. DNA for the CDR3: TGTGCCAGCAGCCTATTACGGGAGCAGTACTTC. Translating it yields CASSLLREQYF.

The chain carries TRBV27 and TRBJ2-2, with D possibly being TRBD1 or TRBD2 (5 bases each). CDR3 length: 16 residues. Germline lookup yields CDR1 MNHEY and CDR2 SMNVEV (reference sequence). V lost 3 bases and J 4 bases, leaving 15 bases between the germline ends. CDR3 DNA sequence: TGTGCCAGCAGTTTCTACGGGGCGCTTCCCACCGGGGAGCTGTTTTTT. Protein sequence: CASSFYGALPTGELFF.

This clonotype showed up many times. The chain couples TRBV14 to TRBJ2-2, with a weak D call TRBD2 (6 bases). The CDR3 spans 15 residues. Trimming removed 3 bases from V and 5 bases from J, with 13 bases in between. Germline assignment: CDR1 SGHDN and CDR2 FVKESK. The CDR3 reads CASSQGGGSTGELFF. In DNA, the CDR3 is TGTGCCAGCAGCCAGGGAGGCGGTTCGACCGGGGAGCTGTTTTTT.

This clonotype was detected ten times or more. The V and J genes are TRBV12-3 or TRBV12-4 and TRBJ2-1; D gene unclear. The CDR3 runs to 12 residues. V gave up 4 bases and J gave up 6 bases, with 7 bases separating them. Here the CDR3 reads CASSSSINEQFF. The DNA for the CDR3 is TGTGCCAGCAGTTCCTCAATCAATGAGCAGTTCTTC.

This clonotype was found many times. The chain combines TRBV9 with TRBJ1-3; D remains ambiguous. V was clipped by 4 bases and J by 4 bases, with 9 bases between them. CDR1 is SGDLS and CDR2 is YYNGEE in the germline V gene. CDR3 length: 13 residues. The CDR3 here is CASSTLSGNTIYF. CDR3 coding DNA: TGTGCCAGCAGCACCCTCTCCGGAAACACCATATATTTT.

In this sample, this clonotype turned up a few times. The CDR3, as DNA: TGCAGTGCTAGTGTCACCTGGACCCAGACCTACGAGCAGTACTTC. It encodes CSASVTWTQTYEQYF. The chain recombines TRBV20-1 with TRBJ2-7; D gene ambiguous. Germline V gene lookup returns CDR1 DFQATT and CDR2 SNEGSKA (reference sequence). Trimming pared 3 bases from V and 2 bases from J, leaving 17 bases between. The CDR3 contains 15 residues.

There are many counts of this clonotype. The chain recombines TRBV29-1 with TRBJ2-2; D uncertain. CDR1 SQVTM and CDR2 ANQGSEA come from the germline V gene. The CDR3 extends over 12 amino acids. V was shortened by 3 bases and J by 6 bases, with 8 bases between the two germline ends. Here the CDR3 reads CSVERSAGELFF. The DNA of the CDR3 is TGCAGCGTTGAGCGTTCGGCCGGGGAGCTGTTTTTT.

This clonotype was counted ten times or more. The V and J genes are TRBV6-1 and TRBJ2-3; 9 nucleotides agree with TRBD1. The CDR3 covers 15 residues. CDR1 is MNHNS and CDR2 is SASEGT in the germline V gene. V lost 3 bases and J lost 5; bases outside the gene matches: 6. The CDR3 DNA reads as TGTGCCAGCAGTGAGGGACAGGGTCCGCAAGATACGCAGTATTTT. Amino acids: CASSEGQGPQDTQYF.

This clonotype has a handful of counts. The gene calls are TRBV6-4 and TRBJ2-7, with 7 bases matching TRBD1. Looked up from germline, CDR1 is MRHNA and CDR2 is SNTAGT. The CDR3 is 17 amino acids. V was pared by 6 bases and J by 2 bases, with 16 bases of the junction left unmatched. The CDR3 bases are TGTGCCAGCAGCCGAACAACAGGGGCCTCCAACCCCTACGAGCAGTACTTC. It specifies CASSRTTGASNPYEQYF.

In this sample, this clonotype turned up many times. V usage is TRBV29-1 and J usage is TRBJ2-1, with TRBD2 as a possible D gene (5 bases). V was trimmed by 4 bases and J by 8 bases, leaving 15 bases between them. This CDR3 region has 13 residues. CDR1 and CDR2 (germline): SQVTM, ANQGSEA. As DNA, the CDR3 is TGCAGCGTTGGGAGGTTGGAATGGGATGAGCAGTTCTTC. Protein sequence: CSVGRLEWDEQFF.

This clonotype was counted ten times or more. V gene TRBV28 combines with J gene TRBJ2-5; maybe TRBD2 (5 bases). The germline V gene has CDR1 MDHEN and CDR2 SYDVKM. This CDR3 spans 18 amino acids. Deletions cut 5 bases from V and 5 bases from J, with 27 bases between. CDR3 protein: CASSPSSPLAIWEETQYF. Here the CDR3 DNA reads TGTGCCAGCAGTCCCTCGTCCCCTCTCGCTATATGGGAGGAGACCCAGTACTTC. Full variable domain (rest looked up from reference TRBV28 and TRBJ2-5): DVKVTQSSRYLVKRTGEKVFLECVQDMDHENMFWYRQDPGLGLRLIYFSYDVKMKEKGDIPEGYSVSREKKERFSLILESASTNQTSMYLCASSPSSPLAIWEETQYFGPGTRLLVL.

This clonotype was seen many times. V and J are TRBV20-1 and TRBJ1-1, with D uncertain. CDR1 and CDR2 from the germline V gene are DFQATT and SNEGSKA (reference sequence). Deletions cut 4 bases from V and 1 base from J, with 13 bases between. The CDR3 totals 14 residues. The CDR3: CSAIGGRWNTEAFF. The CDR3 DNA sequence: TGCAGTGCTATCGGAGGCAGGTGGAACACTGAAGCTTTCTTT.

The chain combines TRBV20-1 with TRBJ1-2, with D possibly TRBD1 on 6 matching bases. V was pared by 1 base and J by 0 bases, with 12 bases between. This CDR3 contains 15 residues. Germline-derived CDR1 and CDR2 are DFQATT and SNEGSKA (reference sequence). CDR3 nucleotide sequence: TGCAGTGCTAGAGTCGCAGGGGATTCTAACTATGGCTACACCTTC. Translation gives CSARVAGDSNYGYTF.

This clonotype has just a few counts. The chain couples TRBV7-2 to TRBJ2-1; D unresolved. Germline V lookup: CDR1 SGHTA, CDR2 FQGNSA. The CDR3 loop spans 17 amino acids. Trimming cost V 1 base and J 1 base, with 14 bases left between them. CDR3: CASSLGVGQVSYNEQFF. DNA of the CDR3: TGTGCCAGCAGCTTAGGGGTTGGCCAGGTTTCCTACAATGAGCAGTTCTTC.

This clonotype was seen repeatedly, ten times or more. V is TRBV19 and J is TRBJ2-2, with 8 bases matching TRBD2. Trimming at V came to 8 bases and at J to 4 bases, leaving 9 bases not matched to a gene. Germline V gives CDR1 LNHDA, CDR2 SQIVND (reference sequence). The CDR3 loop spans 15 amino acids. CDR3 bases: TGTGCCAGTTCGTTGAGCGGGAGAACCACCGGGGAGCTGTTTTTT. This sequence encodes CASSLSGRTTGELFF.